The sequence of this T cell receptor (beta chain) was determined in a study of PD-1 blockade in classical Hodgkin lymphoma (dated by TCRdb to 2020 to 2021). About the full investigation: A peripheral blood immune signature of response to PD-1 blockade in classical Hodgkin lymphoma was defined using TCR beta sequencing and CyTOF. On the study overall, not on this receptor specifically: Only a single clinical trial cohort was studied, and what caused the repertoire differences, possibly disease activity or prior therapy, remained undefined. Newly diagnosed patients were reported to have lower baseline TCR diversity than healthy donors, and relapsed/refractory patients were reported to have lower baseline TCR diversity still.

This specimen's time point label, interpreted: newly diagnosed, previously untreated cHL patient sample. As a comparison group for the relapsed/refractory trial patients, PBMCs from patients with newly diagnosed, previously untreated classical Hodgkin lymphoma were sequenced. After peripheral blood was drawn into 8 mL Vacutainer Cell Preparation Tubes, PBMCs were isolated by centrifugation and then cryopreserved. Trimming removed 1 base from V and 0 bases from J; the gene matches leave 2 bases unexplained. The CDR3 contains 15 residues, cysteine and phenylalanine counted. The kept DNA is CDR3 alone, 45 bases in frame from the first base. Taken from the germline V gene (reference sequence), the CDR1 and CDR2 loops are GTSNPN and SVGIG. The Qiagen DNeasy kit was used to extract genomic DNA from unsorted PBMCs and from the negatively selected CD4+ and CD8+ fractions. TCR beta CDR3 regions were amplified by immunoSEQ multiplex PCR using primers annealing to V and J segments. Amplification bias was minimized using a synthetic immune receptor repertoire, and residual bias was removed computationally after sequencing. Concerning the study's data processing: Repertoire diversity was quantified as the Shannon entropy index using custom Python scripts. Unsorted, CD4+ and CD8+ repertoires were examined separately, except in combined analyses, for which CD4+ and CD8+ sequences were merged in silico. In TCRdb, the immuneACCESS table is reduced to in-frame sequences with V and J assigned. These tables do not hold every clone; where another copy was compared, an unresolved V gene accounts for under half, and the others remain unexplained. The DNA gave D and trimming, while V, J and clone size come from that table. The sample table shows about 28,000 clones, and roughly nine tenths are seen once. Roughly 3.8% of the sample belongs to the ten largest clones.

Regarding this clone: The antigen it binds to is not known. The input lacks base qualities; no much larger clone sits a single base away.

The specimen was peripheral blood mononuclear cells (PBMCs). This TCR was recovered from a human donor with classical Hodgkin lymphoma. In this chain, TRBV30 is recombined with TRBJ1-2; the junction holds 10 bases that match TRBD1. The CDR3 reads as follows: CAWSGGTGANYGYTF. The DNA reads TGTGCCTGGAGTGGCGGGACAGGGGCTAACTATGGCTACACCTTC.